Each of the 21 T cell receptor beta chains below was sequenced from the same sample in a study of T cells in Graves' hyperthyroidism and ophthalmopathy (dated by TCRdb to between 2019 and 2020). Library preparation was by multiplex PCR. TCRdb lists the instrument as Illumina HiSeq 2000. TCR beta CDR3 regions were amplified from RNA transcripts. A first-round RT-PCR of the TCR CDR3 used the HTBI primer set with the Qiagen OneStep RT-PCR kit. Using fastp trimming at Q25 and MiXCR clonotype assembly, TCRdb reanalyzed the public sequencing data and kept in-frame beta chains. Records with the same CDR3 protein are collapsed into one entry carrying the most frequent genes and DNA. In this sample the table shows 490,000 or so distinct CDR3 sequences, 15% to 20% of which occur a single time. 45% to 50% of the sample goes to the ten largest clones. Sequenced input: blood. These receptors all stem from a middle-aged man with Graves' ophthalmopathy.

This clonotype came up many times. The rearrangement links TRBV28 to TRBJ2-7, with unresolved D. V lost 3 bases and J lost 3, with 6 bases in between. This CDR3 comprises 12 residues. CDR1 and CDR2 (germline): MDHEN, SYDVKM. CDR3 loop: CASSLLNYEQYF. Written as DNA, the CDR3 is TGTGCCAGCAGTTTGTTGAACTACGAGCAGTACTTC. Looking up the rest from reference TRBV28 and TRBJ2-7 gives the full variable domain: DVKVTQSSRYLVKRTGEKVFLECVQDMDHENMFWYRQDPGLGLRLIYFSYDVKMKEKGDIPEGYSVSREKKERFSLILESASTNQTSMYLCASSLLNYEQYFGPGTRLTVT.

The chain joins TRBV29-1 to TRBJ1-1; 10 bases map to TRBD1. This CDR3 is built from 15 residues. V lost 8 bases and J lost 6; bases outside the gene matches: 15. Germline V CDR1 and CDR2: SQVTM, ANQGSEA. The CDR3 here is CSLTGQGQGEPEAFF. DNA for the CDR3: TGCAGCCTCACCGGCCAAGGACAGGGGGAACCTGAAGCTTTCTTT. Looking up the rest from reference TRBV29-1 and TRBJ1-1 gives the full variable domain: SAVISQKPSRDICQRGTSLTIQCQVDSQVTMMFWYRQQPGQSLTLIATANQGSEATYESGFVIDKFPISRPNLTFSTLTVSNMSPEDSSIYLCSLTGQGQGEPEAFFGQGTRLTVV.

The genes are TRBV6-1 and TRBJ2-5; 10 bases fit TRBD2. Germline CDR1 MNHNS, CDR2 SASEGT. Unmatched junction bases numbered 10, after V lost 5 bases and J lost 4 bases. The CDR3 is made up of 16 amino acids. CDR3 in DNA: TGTGCCAGCAGTCTTAGCGGGAGGTGGATTGGAGAGACCCAGTACTTC. Residues: CASSLSGRWIGETQYF.

In its sample, this clonotype was seen many times. The chain is built from TRBV7-2 and TRBJ2-5; D is perhaps TRBD2 (6 bases). CDR1 is SGHTA, CDR2 FQGNSA, per germline. The V gene lost 6 bases and the J gene lost 1 base, with 12 bases spanning the gap. The CDR3 is 14 amino acids. CDR3 amino acids: CASSFAGTQETQYF. The CDR3 nucleotides are TGTGCCAGCAGTTTCGCGGGGACCCAAGAGACCCAGTACTTC.

The sample holds a few counts of this clonotype. V gene TRBV4-1 combines with J gene TRBJ1-2; 11 bases fit TRBD1. In germline, CDR1 is MGHRA, CDR2 YSYEKL. CDR3 length: 17 amino acids. Germline trimming cut 7 bases from V and 0 bases from J; bases unmatched to any gene: 10. The chain's CDR3 is CASTLSGQGVANYGYTF. DNA of the CDR3: TGCGCCAGCACCCTCTCGGGACAGGGGGTCGCTAACTATGGCTACACCTTC.

This clonotype was detected ten times or more. This sequence joins TRBV28 and TRBJ1-6; D is unresolved. V lost 7 bases and J 1 base, leaving 23 bases between the germline ends. This CDR3 is built from 19 residues. Germline V gene sequence: CDR1 MDHEN, CDR2 SYDVKM. The DNA of the CDR3 is TGTGCCAGCAAACACCGACGGCTAAGTCTGGCTTCCTATAATTCACCCCTCCACTTT. Its protein product is CASKHRRLSLASYNSPLHF.

The chain employs TRBV5-1 and TRBJ2-7, with TRBD2 identical over 7 bases. CDR1 is SGHRS, CDR2 YFSETQ, per germline. V lost 6 bases to trimming and J lost 3 bases; unmatched junction nucleotides: 6. The CDR3 length is 13 residues. For the CDR3, the DNA is TGCGCCAGCAACCGCGGGGACTACTACGAGCAGTACTTC. Protein product: CASNRGDYYEQYF.

The chain employs TRBV20-1 and TRBJ2-5; perhaps TRBD1 as D (5 bases). The CDR3 runs to 14 residues. The V and J ends lost 0 bases and 5 bases respectively, with 13 bases between them. The germline V gene encodes CDR1 DFQATT and CDR2 SNEGSKA (reference sequence). The CDR3 loop is CSARDRTPRETQYF. In DNA form, the CDR3 reads TGCAGTGCTAGAGACCGGACACCTAGGGAGACCCAGTACTTC.

The rearrangement joins TRBV28 to TRBJ2-7, with D hard to call. This CDR3 is built from 11 residues. Germline CDR1 and CDR2: MDHEN and SYDVKM. Trimming cost V 6 bases and J 3 bases, with 6 bases left between them. The CDR3 DNA reads TGTGCCAGCAGGAAGGTCTACGAGCAGTACTTC. This translates into CASRKVYEQYF.

At least ten counts were recorded for this clonotype. The chain employs TRBV27 and TRBJ2-3; 7 bases match TRBD2. Germline CDR1 MNHEY, CDR2 SMNVEV (reference sequence). After removal of 8 bases from V and 1 base from J, the junction contained 3 bases not matched to a gene. This CDR3 is 13 amino acids long. CDR3 DNA sequence: TGTGCCAGCGCCCGGGGGGGCACAGATACGCAGTATTTT. Its translation: CASARGGTDTQYF.

This clonotype was seen more than once but under ten times. V and J are TRBV6-2 or TRBV6-3 and TRBJ2-3; 10 bases are a match to TRBD2. The CDR3 covers 16 residues. V dropped 4 bases and J dropped 1; count of bases not matched to a gene: 5. Germline V CDR1 and CDR2: MNHEY, SVGEGT. For the CDR3, the DNA is TGTGCCAGCAGTTCGACAGCGGGAGGGGGCACAGATACGCAGTATTTT. This gives the protein CASSSTAGGGTDTQYF.

Only a few counts were recorded for this clonotype. V usage is TRBV5-8 and J usage is TRBJ2-5; 9 bases line up with TRBD1. V dropped 4 bases and J dropped 5; count of bases not matched to a gene: 12. Germline lookup yields CDR1 SGHTS and CDR2 YDEGEE. The CDR3 spans 16 residues. CDR3 amino acids: CASSPGTGLGGETQYF. In DNA form, the CDR3 reads TGTGCCAGCAGCCCTGGGACAGGGCTTGGGGGGGAGACCCAGTACTTC.

This clonotype was observed at least ten times. The chain has TRBV2 and TRBJ2-7; D not resolved. CDR1 and CDR2 from the germline V gene are SNHLY and FYNNEI. The V gene lost 1 base and the J gene lost 3 bases, with 7 bases spanning the gap. The CDR3 totals 13 residues. CDR3 region: CASSEGFNYEQYF. In nucleotides, the CDR3 is TGTGCCAGCAGTGAAGGGTTCAACTACGAGCAGTACTTC.

The sample holds many counts of this clonotype. The chain recombines TRBV29-1 with TRBJ2-7; the match to TRBD1 covers 9 bases. The ends lost 8 bases at V and 4 bases at J; junction bases unmatched: 9. Germline V CDR1 and CDR2: SQVTM, ANQGSEA. CDR3 length: 13 residues. CDR3 coding DNA: TGCAGCATTTGGACAGGGGAGGGGTACGAGCAGTACTTC. This sequence encodes CSIWTGEGYEQYF.

This sequence joins TRBV3-2 and TRBJ2-1; the table's D call of TRBD2 was not tested on the DNA. TRBV3-2 is flagged as a pseudogene. The CDR3 loop spans 17 amino acids. CDR3 amino acids: CASSQSTPSEDSNEQFF. For the CDR3, the DNA is TGTGCCAGCAGCCAGAGCACCCCTAGCGAAGATTCAAATGAGCAGTTCTTC.

In its sample, this clonotype was seen a few times. V is TRBV28 and J is TRBJ2-5; TRBD2 matches 13 bases. Germline values: CDR1 MDHEN, CDR2 SYDVKM. The junction had 7 bases not matched to a gene; V was cut back by 4 bases and J by 5 bases. The CDR3 runs 16 residues. CDR3 sequence (DNA): TGTGCCAGCAGTTCGTGGACTAGCGGGAGAGGGGAGACCCAGTACTTC. Its protein is CASSSWTSGRGETQYF.

This clonotype showed up many times. The CDR3 loop reads CAWSVQGLGEAFF. CDR3 nucleotides: TGTGCCTGGAGTGTTCAGGGGCTCGGTGAAGCTTTCTTT. This rearrangement joins TRBV30 to TRBJ1-1, with D possibly TRBD1 on 6 matching bases. CDR3 length equals 13 residues. The V gene lost 0 bases and the J gene lost 7 bases, with 12 bases spanning the gap. Germline CDR1 is GTSNPN and CDR2 is SVGIG (reference sequence).

This clonotype was detected ten times or more. CDR3 amino acids: CASSLAGGSREQYF. The DNA for the CDR3 is TGTGCCAGCAGCCTAGCGGGAGGCTCTCGCGAGCAGTACTTC. The chain combines TRBV3-1 with TRBJ2-7; TRBD2 agrees at 10 bases. Germline CDR1 LGHDT, CDR2 YNNKEL (reference sequence). V shed 4 bases and J 6 bases; nucleotides not matched to a gene: 6. This CDR3 comprises 14 residues.

CDR3 coding DNA: TGTGCCAGCAGCGCTCAGGGGAGTCCTAACTATGGCTACACCTTC. Protein product: CASSAQGSPNYGYTF. The chain employs TRBV9 and TRBJ1-2; possible D gene TRBD1, 6 bases. V lost 3 bases, J lost 0 bases, and 12 bases lay in between. This CDR3 has 15 amino acids. CDR1 is SGDLS and CDR2 is YYNGEE in the germline V gene.

This clonotype was seen repeatedly, ten times or more. This rearrangement joins TRBV3-1 to TRBJ1-2; weak D call: TRBD1 (5 bases). The V end lost 4 bases, the J end lost 0 bases, and 15 bases lay between the germline ends. CDR3 size: 16 residues. Germline V gene lookup returns CDR1 LGHDT and CDR2 YNNKEL (reference sequence). The CDR3 region has the DNA TGTGCCAGCAGCCCAGGCGGGACGAATTCTAACTATGGCTACACCTTC. This gives the protein CASSPGGTNSNYGYTF.

On this clonotype: Since a much larger clone is just one base distant, this may be a read error. This chain uses TRBV7-2 with TRBJ2-7; possible D gene TRBD2, 6 bases. This CDR3 comprises 14 residues. Germline CDR1 reads SGHTA; CDR2 reads FQGNSA. The CDR3 DNA reads TGTGCCGGCAGCTTAGCGGAGGGGTATTACGAGCAGTACTTC. Protein product: CAGSLAEGYYEQYF.